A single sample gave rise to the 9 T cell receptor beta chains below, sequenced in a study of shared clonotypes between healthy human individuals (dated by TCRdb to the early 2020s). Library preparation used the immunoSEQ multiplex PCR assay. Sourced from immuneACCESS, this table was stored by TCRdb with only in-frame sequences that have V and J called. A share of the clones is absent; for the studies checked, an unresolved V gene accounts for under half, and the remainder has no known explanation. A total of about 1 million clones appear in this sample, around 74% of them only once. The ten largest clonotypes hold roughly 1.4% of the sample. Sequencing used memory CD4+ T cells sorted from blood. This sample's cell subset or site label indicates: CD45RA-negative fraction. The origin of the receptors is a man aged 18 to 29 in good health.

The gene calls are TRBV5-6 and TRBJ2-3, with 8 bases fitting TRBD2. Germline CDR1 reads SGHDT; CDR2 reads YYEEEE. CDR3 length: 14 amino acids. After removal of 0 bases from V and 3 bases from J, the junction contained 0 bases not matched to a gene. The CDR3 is CASSLGLATDTQYF. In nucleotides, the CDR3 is TGTGCCAGCAGCTTGGGACTAGCGACAGATACGCAGTATTTT.

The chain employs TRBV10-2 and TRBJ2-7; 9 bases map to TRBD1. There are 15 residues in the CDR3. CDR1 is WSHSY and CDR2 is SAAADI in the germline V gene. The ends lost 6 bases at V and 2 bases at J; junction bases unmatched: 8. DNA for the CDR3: TGCGCCAGCAGGCGGGCGGGACAGGGTACCTACGAGCAGTACTTC. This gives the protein CASRRAGQGTYEQYF.

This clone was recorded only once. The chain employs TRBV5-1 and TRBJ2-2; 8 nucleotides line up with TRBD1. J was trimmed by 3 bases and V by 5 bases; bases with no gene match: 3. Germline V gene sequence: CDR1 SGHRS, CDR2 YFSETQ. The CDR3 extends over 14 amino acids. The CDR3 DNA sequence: TGCGCCAGCAGGGCAGGGGGCGACACCGGGGAGCTGTTTTTT. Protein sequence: CASRAGGDTGELFF.

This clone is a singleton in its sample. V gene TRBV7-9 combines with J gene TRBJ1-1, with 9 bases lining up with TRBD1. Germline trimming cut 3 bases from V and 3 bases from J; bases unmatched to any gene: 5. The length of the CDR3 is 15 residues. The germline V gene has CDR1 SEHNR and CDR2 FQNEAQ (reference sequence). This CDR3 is CASSLGTGRDTEAFF. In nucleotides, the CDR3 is TGTGCCAGCAGCTTGGGGACAGGGCGAGACACTGAAGCTTTCTTT.

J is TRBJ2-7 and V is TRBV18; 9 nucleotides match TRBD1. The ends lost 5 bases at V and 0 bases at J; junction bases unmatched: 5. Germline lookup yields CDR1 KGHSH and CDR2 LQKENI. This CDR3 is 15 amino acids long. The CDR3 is CASSWGQGSSYEQYF. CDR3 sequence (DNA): TGTGCCAGCTCATGGGGACAGGGAAGCTCCTACGAGCAGTACTTC. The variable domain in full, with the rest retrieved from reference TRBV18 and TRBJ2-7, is NAGVMQNPRHLVRRRGQEARLRCSPMKGHSHVYWYRQLPEEGLKFMVYLQKENIIDESGMPKERFSAEFPKEGPSILRIQQVVRGDSAAYFCASSWGQGSSYEQYFGPGTRLTVT.

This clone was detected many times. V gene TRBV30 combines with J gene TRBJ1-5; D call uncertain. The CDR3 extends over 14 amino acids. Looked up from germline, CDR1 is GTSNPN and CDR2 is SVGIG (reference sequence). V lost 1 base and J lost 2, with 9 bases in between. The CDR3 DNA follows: TGTGCCTGGAGTGGGGGTTCGGGCAATCAGCCCCAGCATTTT. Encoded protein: CAWSGGSGNQPQHF.

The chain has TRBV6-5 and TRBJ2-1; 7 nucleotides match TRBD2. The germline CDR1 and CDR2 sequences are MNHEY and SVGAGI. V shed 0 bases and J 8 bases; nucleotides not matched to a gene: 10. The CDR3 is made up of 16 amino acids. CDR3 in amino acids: CASSYSKSGMGYEQFF. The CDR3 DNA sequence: TGTGCCAGCAGTTACTCGAAAAGCGGGATGGGCTATGAGCAGTTCTTC.

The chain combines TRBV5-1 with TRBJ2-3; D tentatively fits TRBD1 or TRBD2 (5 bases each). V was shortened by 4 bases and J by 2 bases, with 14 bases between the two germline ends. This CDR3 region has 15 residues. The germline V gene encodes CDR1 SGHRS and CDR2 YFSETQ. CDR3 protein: CASSNSGRPTDTQYF. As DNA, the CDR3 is TGCGCCAGCAGCAACTCGGGGCGGCCCACAGATACGCAGTATTTT.

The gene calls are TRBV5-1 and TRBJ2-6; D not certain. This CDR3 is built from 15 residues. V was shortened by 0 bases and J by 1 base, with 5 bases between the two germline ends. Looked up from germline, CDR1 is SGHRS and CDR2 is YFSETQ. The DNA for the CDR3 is TGCGCCAGCAGCTTGGGGCAGTCTGGGGCCAACGTCCTGACTTTC. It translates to CASSLGQSGANVLTF.